Listed below are T cell receptor beta chains from one sample, sequenced in a study of cytomegalovirus exposure and HLA in healthy donors. Repertoires were generated with immunoSEQ multiplex PCR, while TCRdb's copy carries only in-frame clones and drops some. The data contain approximately 250,000 clones, more than 70% of them singletons. Sequences were obtained from PBMCs. These receptor sequences come from a boy between 5 and 17 years old in good health and CMV-seronegative. CDR3s include the opening cysteine and the closing phenylalanine or tryptophan. The order of the fields is J gene, V gene, CDR3 length, D gene, clone size, CDR3 protein, CDR3 DNA. A D gene is named only where the DNA matches it firmly. Only part of the rows carry a size: once, few, many, or a class if the clone is expanded.

J gene: TRBJ2-1
V gene: TRBV30
CDR3 length: 19
D gene: -
clone size: few
CDR3 protein: CAWSAIRITGRSGSNGQFF
CDR3 DNA: TGTGCCTGGAGCGCAATTCGGATCACAGGGCGCTCAGGTTCGAATGGGCAGTTCTTC

J gene: TRBJ1-2
V gene: TRBV23-1
CDR3 length: 14
D gene: -
clone size: -
CDR3 protein: CASSVSQGTYGYTF
CDR3 DNA: TGCGCCAGCAGTGTGTCACAGGGAACCTATGGCTACACCTTC

J gene: TRBJ1-1
V gene: TRBV5-6
CDR3 length: 14
D gene: TRBD1
clone size: -
CDR3 protein: CASSGRRDRDRAFF
CDR3 DNA: TGTGCCAGCAGCGGACGACGCGACAGGGATAGAGCTTTCTTT

J gene: TRBJ1-1
V gene: TRBV29-1
CDR3 length: 13
D gene: TRBD1
clone size: once
CDR3 protein: CSAKTGDVTEAFF
CDR3 DNA: TGCAGCGCAAAGACAGGGGATGTCACTGAAGCTTTCTTT

J gene: TRBJ1-2
V gene: TRBV4-1
CDR3 length: 15
D gene: -
clone size: -
CDR3 protein: CASSQSPTGAYGYTF
CDR3 DNA: TGCGCCAGCAGCCAATCCCCGACAGGAGCCTATGGCTACACCTTC

J gene: TRBJ2-7
V gene: TRBV7-6
CDR3 length: 15
D gene: TRBD2
clone size: -
CDR3 protein: CASSSYLAGNYEQYF
CDR3 DNA: TGTGCCAGCAGCTCCTACCTAGCGGGGAACTACGAGCAGTACTTC

J gene: TRBJ2-7
V gene: TRBV5-1
CDR3 length: 16
D gene: TRBD2
clone size: -
CDR3 protein: CASSLAEAGGRYEQYF
CDR3 DNA: TGCGCCAGCAGCTTGGCTGAGGCGGGAGGGCGCTACGAGCAGTACTTC

J gene: TRBJ2-2
V gene: TRBV5-1
CDR3 length: 15
D gene: TRBD2
clone size: -
CDR3 protein: CASSSLAGHTGELFF
CDR3 DNA: TGCGCCAGCAGCTCCTTAGCGGGACACACCGGGGAGCTGTTTTTT

J gene: TRBJ2-3
V gene: TRBV19
CDR3 length: 12
D gene: TRBD1
clone size: -
CDR3 protein: CATGQGTDTQYF
CDR3 DNA: TGTGCCACCGGACAGGGCACAGATACGCAGTATTTT

J gene: TRBJ2-2
V gene: TRBV2
CDR3 length: 16
D gene: TRBD2
clone size: few
CDR3 protein: CASRARSGGLTGELFF
CDR3 DNA: TGTGCCAGCAGGGCTCGGAGCGGGGGGCTCACCGGGGAGCTGTTTTTT

J gene: TRBJ2-7
V gene: TRBV10-2
CDR3 length: 16
D gene: TRBD2
clone size: -
CDR3 protein: CASSESRTSGSYEQYF
CDR3 DNA: TGCGCCAGCAGTGAGTCACGGACTAGCGGCTCCTACGAGCAGTACTTC

J gene: TRBJ1-1
V gene: TRBV30
CDR3 length: 15
D gene: -
clone size: -
CDR3 protein: CAWSALQDMNTEAFF
CDR3 DNA: TGTGCCTGGAGTGCTCTACAGGATATGAACACTGAAGCTTTCTTT

J gene: TRBJ2-7
V gene: TRBV6-5
CDR3 length: 14
D gene: TRBD2
clone size: -
CDR3 protein: CASGGEAGAYEQYF
CDR3 DNA: TGTGCCAGCGGAGGGGAAGCGGGAGCCTACGAGCAGTACTTC

J gene: TRBJ2-2
V gene: TRBV6-4
CDR3 length: 16
D gene: TRBD2
clone size: -
CDR3 protein: CASSDSASGGSGELFF
CDR3 DNA: TGTGCCAGCAGTGACTCCGCTAGCGGGGGCTCCGGGGAGCTGTTTTTT

J gene: TRBJ2-7
V gene: TRBV7-2
CDR3 length: 18
D gene: TRBD1
clone size: -
CDR3 protein: CASSLVFPGGYETDEQYF
CDR3 DNA: TGTGCCAGCAGCTTAGTGTTTCCAGGGGGATACGAAACGGACGAGCAGTACTTC

J gene: TRBJ1-4
V gene: TRBV9
CDR3 length: 15
D gene: -
clone size: once
CDR3 protein: CASSVGGGLGEKLFF
CDR3 DNA: TGTGCCAGCAGCGTAGGCGGGGGCCTGGGGGAAAAACTGTTTTTT

J gene: TRBJ1-2
V gene: TRBV5-1
CDR3 length: 14
D gene: -
clone size: -
CDR3 protein: CASSLALEVNGYTF
CDR3 DNA: TGCGCCAGCAGCTTGGCGCTGGAGGTGAATGGCTACACCTTC

J gene: TRBJ2-6
V gene: TRBV18
CDR3 length: 16
D gene: -
clone size: -
CDR3 protein: CASSPLQISGANVLTF
CDR3 DNA: TGTGCCAGCTCACCCCTACAGATCTCTGGGGCCAACGTCCTGACTTTC

J gene: TRBJ2-5
V gene: TRBV5-1
CDR3 length: 15
D gene: -
clone size: -
CDR3 protein: CASSRSPSEEETQYF
CDR3 DNA: TGCGCCAGCAGCAGAAGTCCCTCCGAGGAGGAGACCCAGTACTTC

J gene: TRBJ2-5
V gene: TRBV2
CDR3 length: 14
D gene: -
clone size: -
CDR3 protein: CASSVEHIQETQYF
CDR3 DNA: TGTGCCAGCAGTGTCGAACATATCCAAGAGACCCAGTACTTC

J gene: TRBJ2-5
V gene: TRBV2
CDR3 length: 18
D gene: TRBD2
clone size: -
CDR3 protein: CASSEWASGGIGKETQYF
CDR3 DNA: TGTGCCAGCAGTGAGTGGGCTAGCGGGGGAATAGGCAAAGAGACCCAGTACTTC

J gene: TRBJ1-4
V gene: TRBV5-1
CDR3 length: 14
D gene: -
clone size: -
CDR3 protein: CASSLAVSNEKLFF
CDR3 DNA: TGCGCCAGCAGCTTGGCGGTTTCTAATGAAAAACTGTTTTTT

J gene: TRBJ2-1
V gene: TRBV5-1
CDR3 length: 16
D gene: TRBD2
clone size: -
CDR3 protein: CASSLGAGTRGDEQFF
CDR3 DNA: TGCGCCAGCAGCTTGGGAGCAGGGACTAGGGGCGATGAGCAGTTCTTC

J gene: TRBJ1-2
V gene: TRBV10-1
CDR3 length: 14
D gene: TRBD1
clone size: -
CDR3 protein: CASSSEQGAGGYTF
CDR3 DNA: TGCGCCAGCAGTAGCGAACAGGGGGCAGGAGGCTACACCTTC

J gene: TRBJ2-7
V gene: TRBV10-2
CDR3 length: 11
D gene: -
clone size: -
CDR3 protein: CASTWGDEQYF
CDR3 DNA: TGCGCCAGCACTTGGGGGGACGAGCAGTACTTC

J gene: TRBJ1-1
V gene: TRBV6-1
CDR3 length: 14
D gene: -
clone size: few
CDR3 protein: CASSEGGYTTEAFF
CDR3 DNA: TGTGCCAGCAGTGAAGGAGGCTACACCACTGAAGCTTTCTTT

J gene: TRBJ1-2
V gene: TRBV13
CDR3 length: 15
D gene: TRBD1
clone size: -
CDR3 protein: CASSLSLRGGEGYTF
CDR3 DNA: TGTGCCAGCAGCTTGTCCTTGAGAGGGGGCGAGGGCTACACCTTC

J gene: TRBJ2-5
V gene: TRBV14
CDR3 length: 16
D gene: TRBD2
clone size: -
CDR3 protein: CASSLRLAALRETQYF
CDR3 DNA: TGTGCCAGCAGCCTGAGACTAGCGGCCCTGAGGGAGACCCAGTACTTC

J gene: TRBJ2-2
V gene: TRBV4-1
CDR3 length: 18
D gene: TRBD2
clone size: -
CDR3 protein: CASSQGSGLAGEAGELFF
CDR3 DNA: TGCGCCAGCAGCCAAGGATCCGGGCTAGCGGGTGAAGCCGGGGAGCTGTTTTTT

J gene: TRBJ2-7
V gene: TRBV11-2
CDR3 length: 14
D gene: -
clone size: -
CDR3 protein: CASSLFHIPYEQYF
CDR3 DNA: TGTGCCAGCAGCCTCTTCCACATCCCGTACGAGCAGTACTTC

J gene: TRBJ2-1
V gene: TRBV5-4
CDR3 length: 14
D gene: TRBD2
clone size: -
CDR3 protein: CASSSGLAGNEQFF
CDR3 DNA: TGTGCCAGCAGCTCCGGGCTAGCGGGCAATGAGCAGTTCTTC

J gene: TRBJ1-1
V gene: TRBV29-1
CDR3 length: 14
D gene: TRBD1
clone size: -
CDR3 protein: CSAHPGQGDTEAFF
CDR3 DNA: TGCAGCGCCCATCCGGGACAGGGGGACACTGAAGCTTTCTTT

J gene: TRBJ1-1
V gene: TRBV20-1
CDR3 length: 11
D gene: -
clone size: few
CDR3 protein: CSADRNTEAFF
CDR3 DNA: TGCAGCGCGGATAGAAACACTGAAGCTTTCTTT

J gene: TRBJ1-2
V gene: TRBV27
CDR3 length: 14
D gene: TRBD1
clone size: -
CDR3 protein: CASSLQGTNYGYTF
CDR3 DNA: TGTGCCAGCAGCCTACAGGGGACTAACTATGGCTACACCTTC

J gene: TRBJ1-1
V gene: TRBV23-1
CDR3 length: 18
D gene: -
clone size: -
CDR3 protein: CASSQSRRGEHVNTEAFF
CDR3 DNA: TGCGCCAGCAGTCAATCTAGGCGGGGAGAGCATGTGAACACTGAAGCTTTCTTT

J gene: TRBJ1-2
V gene: TRBV10-3
CDR3 length: 14
D gene: -
clone size: -
CDR3 protein: CAISPPRGLEGYTF
CDR3 DNA: TGTGCCATCAGTCCCCCTAGGGGGTTGGAGGGCTACACCTTC

J gene: TRBJ1-2
V gene: TRBV7-9
CDR3 length: 15
D gene: TRBD1
clone size: -
CDR3 protein: CASSYTNRDRLGYTF
CDR3 DNA: TGTGCCAGCAGCTACACTAACCGGGACAGGCTGGGCTACACCTTC

J gene: TRBJ2-2
V gene: TRBV27
CDR3 length: 14
D gene: -
clone size: -
CDR3 protein: CASVSFSNTGELFF
CDR3 DNA: TGTGCCAGCGTAAGCTTTTCGAACACCGGGGAGCTGTTTTTT

J gene: TRBJ1-1
V gene: TRBV15
CDR3 length: 16
D gene: -
clone size: -
CDR3 protein: CATSSERWLEDTEAFF
CDR3 DNA: TGTGCCACCAGCAGCGAACGTTGGTTGGAGGACACTGAAGCTTTCTTT

J gene: TRBJ2-3
V gene: TRBV10-3
CDR3 length: 15
D gene: -
clone size: once
CDR3 protein: CAISEGTPSTDTQYF
CDR3 DNA: TGTGCCATCAGTGAGGGGACTCCCAGCACAGATACGCAGTATTTT

J gene: TRBJ2-7
V gene: TRBV2
CDR3 length: 14
D gene: TRBD1
clone size: -
CDR3 protein: CASRTRTGSYEQYF
CDR3 DNA: TGTGCCAGCAGGACCCGGACAGGGTCCTACGAGCAGTACTTC

J gene: TRBJ1-5
V gene: TRBV5-1
CDR3 length: 14
D gene: -
clone size: -
CDR3 protein: CASSLLQGSQPQHF
CDR3 DNA: TGCGCCAGCAGCTTGTTACAGGGAAGTCAGCCCCAGCATTTT

J gene: TRBJ1-4
V gene: TRBV30
CDR3 length: 11
D gene: -
clone size: -
CDR3 protein: CAWGAGLPEFF
CDR3 DNA: TGTGCCTGGGGGGCGGGGCTGCCGGAGTTTTTT

J gene: TRBJ1-2
V gene: TRBV4-1
CDR3 length: 15
D gene: -
clone size: once
CDR3 protein: CASSPPWGSNYGYTF
CDR3 DNA: TGCGCCAGCAGCCCGCCCTGGGGCTCTAACTATGGCTACACCTTC